One and the same sample provided the 4 T cell receptor beta chains below, sequenced in a study of Graves' ophthalmopathy and Graves' hyperthyroidism. Scientists amplified the TCR beta CDR3 regions from RNA transcripts. HTBI-primed RT-PCR formed the first round, and a multiplex PCR formed the second. TCRdb reprocessed the multiplex PCR reads with MiXCR, giving one entry per CDR3 protein. The sample contains roughly 160,000 distinct CDR3 sequences, around 39% of which appear only once. The sequenced sample consisted of peripheral blood. The origin of the receptors is a man aged 30 to 45 with Graves' ophthalmopathy.

The sample holds many counts of this clonotype. This chain links TRBV6-5 with TRBJ2-7, with a possible D match to TRBD1 (6 bases). Deletions cut 9 bases from V and 1 base from J, with 16 bases between. This CDR3 is 14 amino acids long. CDR1 and CDR2 from the germline V gene are MNHEY and SVGAGI. The CDR3 spells CASRSTGRSYEQYF. The DNA for the CDR3 is TGTGCCAGTAGATCTACAGGGAGATCCTACGAGCAGTACTTC.

Many counts were recorded for this clonotype. V gene TRBV12-3 or TRBV12-4 combines with J gene TRBJ1-5; D call uncertain. Trimming removed 6 bases from V and 9 bases from J, with 12 bases in between. This CDR3 is built from 12 residues. The CDR3 DNA reads TGTGCCAGCAGGTCTCCCTGGGGGCCCCAGCATTTT. Encoded protein: CASRSPWGPQHF.

This chain links TRBV29-1 with TRBJ2-7; D perhaps matches TRBD1 (7 bases). The germline CDR1 and CDR2 sequences are SQVTM and ANQGSEA. V gave up 3 bases and J gave up 5 bases, with 14 bases separating them. The CDR3 length is 13 residues. In nucleotides, the CDR3 is TGCAGCGTTGATTGGCAGGGGGGAAACGAGCAGTACTTC. Translated, it gives CSVDWQGGNEQYF.

The chain employs TRBV5-1 and TRBJ1-5; a possible D gene is TRBD1 (6 bases). V lost 2 bases and J lost 2, with 11 bases in between. The CDR3 consists of 15 residues. CDR1 is SGHRS, CDR2 YFSETQ, per germline. CDR3 DNA: TGCGCCAGCAGCTTACAGGGTATGGGCAATCAGCCCCAGCATTTT. The encoded protein is CASSLQGMGNQPQHF.